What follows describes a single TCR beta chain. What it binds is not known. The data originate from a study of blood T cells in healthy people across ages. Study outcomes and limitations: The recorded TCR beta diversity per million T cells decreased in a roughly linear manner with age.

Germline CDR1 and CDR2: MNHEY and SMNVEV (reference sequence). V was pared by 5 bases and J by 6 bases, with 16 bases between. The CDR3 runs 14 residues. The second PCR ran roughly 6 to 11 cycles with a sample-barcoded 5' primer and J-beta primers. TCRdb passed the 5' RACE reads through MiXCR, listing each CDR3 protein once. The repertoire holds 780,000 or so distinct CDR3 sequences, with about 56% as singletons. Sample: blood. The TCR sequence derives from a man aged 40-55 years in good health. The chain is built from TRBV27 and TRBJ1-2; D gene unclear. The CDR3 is CASSLTGLGDGYTF. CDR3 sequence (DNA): TGTGCCAGCAGTCTGACCGGCCTCGGGGATGGCTACACCTTC.